These 12 T cell receptor beta chains were sequenced from one sample in a study of shared clonotypes between healthy human individuals. Data came from immunoSEQ multiplex PCR; TCRdb stores just in-frame clones and leaves some out. Altogether 110,000 or so clones are present, about 62% being singletons, with the ten largest covering about 26%. Sequencing was performed on memory CD8+ T cells sorted from blood. As to subset: CD45RO+ cells pooled with CCR7-negative TemRA cells. These receptors all come from a woman in her 30s in good health.

CDR3 residues: CASSLFRTDPYEQYF. The CDR3 nucleotides read TGTGCCAGCAGCTTATTTCGGACTGACCCCTACGAGCAGTACTTC. The chain is built from TRBV11-2 and TRBJ2-7, with D perhaps matching TRBD2 (5 bases). Trimming removed 2 bases at V and 2 bases at J, with 13 bases between. The CDR3 spans 15 residues. Looked up from germline, CDR1 is SGHAT and CDR2 is FQNNGV.

The chain is built from TRBV27 and TRBJ1-1; no firm D call. Trimming removed 4 bases from V and 5 bases from J, with 26 bases in between. The CDR3 is 18 amino acids. The germline gives CDR1 MNHEY, CDR2 SMNVEV (reference sequence). CDR3 nucleotides: TGTGCCAGCAGTTCCTTGTACCAAGATCGGGAACTGGGGACTGAAGCTTTCTTT. This gives the protein CASSSLYQDRELGTEAFF.

This chain links TRBV28 with TRBJ2-7, with no clear D. The CDR3 consists of 14 residues. CDR1 and CDR2 (germline): MDHEN, SYDVKM. V was trimmed by 1 base and J by 2 bases, leaving 9 bases between them. In DNA form, the CDR3 reads TGTGCCAGCAGTTTATACCCGAAAACCTACGAGCAGTACTTC. This codes for CASSLYPKTYEQYF.

The chain joins TRBV7-8 to TRBJ2-7; D is unclear. V gave up 2 bases and J gave up 2 bases, with 10 bases separating them. From germline, CDR1 is SGHVS and CDR2 FQNEAQ. The CDR3 length is 14 residues. CDR3 sequence: CASSLIPHAYEQYF. The DNA for the CDR3 is TGTGCCAGCAGCTTAATTCCACATGCCTACGAGCAGTACTTC.

The chain employs TRBV27 and TRBJ2-6; unclear D gene. This CDR3 spans 15 amino acids. Germline lookup yields CDR1 MNHEY and CDR2 SMNVEV (reference sequence). V lost 5 bases, J lost 0 bases, and 8 bases lay in between. The CDR3, as DNA: TGTGCCAGCAGTCAAACATCCTCTGGGGCCAACGTCCTGACTTTC. This encodes CASSQTSSGANVLTF.

This rearrangement joins TRBV5-1 to TRBJ2-3; D gene uncertain. V lost 4 bases, J lost 4 bases, and 16 bases lay in between. CDR1 and CDR2 (germline): SGHRS, YFSETQ. This CDR3 has 15 residues. CDR3 in amino acids: CASSKRKSLADTQYF. CDR3 coding DNA: TGCGCCAGCAGCAAACGTAAATCCCTGGCAGATACGCAGTATTTT.

This clone has just one count. The chain uses TRBV7-8 and TRBJ1-5; maybe TRBD1 (5 bases). Germline loops: CDR1 SGHVS, CDR2 FQNEAQ. Trimming stripped 5 bases from V and 3 bases from J, with 17 bases between. This CDR3 contains 16 residues. The CDR3 is CASSPMRLDTNQPQHF. The CDR3 DNA follows: TGTGCCAGCAGCCCCATGCGACTGGACACCAATCAGCCCCAGCATTTT.

The J gene is TRBJ1-1, the V gene TRBV7-8, with D unresolved. The CDR3 totals 15 residues. Trimming cost V 5 bases and J 0 bases, with 13 bases left between them. The germline V gene has CDR1 SGHVS and CDR2 FQNEAQ. DNA for the CDR3: TGTGCCAGCAGCATCCCCCTGGACTTGAACACTGAAGCTTTCTTT. Translated, it gives CASSIPLDLNTEAFF.

This clone turned up a few times. This sample includes further DNA sequences coding for the same CDR3. This chain connects TRBV4-1 to TRBJ2-4; TRBD2 agrees at 11 bases. Germline loops: CDR1 MGHRA, CDR2 YSYEKL. CDR3 length: 15 amino acids. The trim removed 4 bases at V and 5 bases at J, leaving 4 bases unmatched. The CDR3 bases are TGCGCCAGCAGCCCCCCGGGACTAGCGGAAAACATTCAGTACTTC. As protein: CASSPPGLAENIQYF.

The rearrangement uses TRBV10-1 and TRBJ1-3, with TRBD1 matching 7 bases. J lost 1 base, V lost 0 bases, and 9 bases had no gene match. The CDR3 loop spans 18 amino acids. The germline V gene encodes CDR1 WNHNN and CDR2 SYGVQD (reference sequence). The CDR3 DNA is TGCGCCAGCAGTGAGTCGACAGGGACTGCGGGATCTGGAAACACCATATATTTT. Protein product: CASSESTGTAGSGNTIYF.

The chain employs TRBV7-9 and TRBJ1-4; 9 bases are shared with TRBD1. The junction had 8 bases not matched to a gene; V was cut back by 6 bases and J by 6 bases. Germline V gene data show CDR1 as SEHNR and CDR2 as FQNEAQ (reference sequence). The CDR3 totals 15 residues. The CDR3 region is CASRKNRGPDEKLFF. CDR3 DNA sequence: TGTGCCAGCAGAAAGAACAGGGGGCCGGATGAAAAACTGTTTTTT.

This chain uses TRBV19 with TRBJ1-2; 9 bases line up with TRBD1. The germline CDR1 and CDR2 sequences are LNHDA and SQIVND (reference sequence). The CDR3 extends over 13 amino acids. V lost 8 bases, J lost 3 bases, and 4 bases stayed unmatched. CDR3 in DNA: TGTGCCAGTTTGGACAGGGGTTACTATGGCTACACCTTC. Protein product: CASLDRGYYGYTF. Together with reference TRBV19 and TRBJ1-2, the CDR3 gives the full variable domain: DGGITQSPKYLFRKEGQNVTLSCEQNLNHDAMYWYRQDPGQGLRLIYYSQIVNDFQKGDIAEGYSVSREKKESFPLTVTSAQKNPTAFYLCASLDRGYYGYTFGSGTRLTVV.